A selection of T cell receptor beta chains follows, all from one sample in a study of T cell responses to AZD1222 COVID-19 vaccine. Clones were sequenced by immunoSEQ multiplex PCR, and TCRdb holds only the in-frame ones, with some missing. The sample includes fewer than 200,000 clones, approximately 91% of them seen just once. The sequences come from peripheral blood, collected on day 0 of AZD1222 vaccination. These receptors were taken from an adult in good health. Each CDR3 is given with its conserved first and last residue. D genes are given only for firm matches. Part of the rows lack a size; the others show once, few, many or a class for expanded clones.

clone_size,d_call,v_call,j_call,cdr3_length,cdr3_aa,cdr3_nt
NA,NA,TRBV28,TRBJ2-7,13,CASSLGGSYEQYF,TGTGCCAGCAGTTTAGGCGGGTCCTACGAGCAGTACTTC
once,NA,TRBV28,TRBJ1-1,15,CASQLPGRGDTEAFF,TGTGCCAGCCAACTGCCAGGGAGGGGCGACACTGAAGCTTTCTTT
NA,NA,TRBV3-1/TRBV3-2,TRBJ1-1,14,CASSPRGGVAEAFF,TGTGCCAGCAGCCCCCGGGGAGGGGTCGCTGAAGCTTTCTTT
NA,NA,TRBV14,TRBJ1-6,14,CASSRGTAYSPLHF,TGTGCCAGCAGCCGGGGGACGGCCTATTCACCCCTCCACTTT
NA,TRBD1,TRBV25-1,TRBJ1-1,14,CASSVSGGVTEAFF,TGTGCCAGCAGTGTGTCAGGGGGTGTCACTGAAGCTTTCTTT
once,TRBD1,TRBV5-1,TRBJ2-7,15,CASSPGTGGLYEQYF,TGCGCCAGCAGCCCGGGGACAGGGGGCCTCTACGAGCAGTACTTC
NA,TRBD2,TRBV11-2,TRBJ2-2,14,CASSFEGGAGELFF,TGTGCCAGCAGCTTTGAGGGAGGGGCCGGGGAGCTGTTTTTT
NA,TRBD1,TRBV27,TRBJ2-6,18,CASSFDDRGLTGANVLTF,TGTGCCAGCAGTTTTGACGACAGGGGGCTTACTGGGGCCAACGTCCTGACTTTC
NA,TRBD1,TRBV29-1,TRBJ1-1,15,CSVESVSRQGGLAFF,TGCAGCGTTGAAAGTGTTAGCCGACAGGGAGGATTAGCTTTCTTT
NA,NA,TRBV5-1,TRBJ2-3,15,CASSLTSGSTDTQYF,TGCGCCAGCAGCTTGACGAGCGGGAGCACAGATACGCAGTATTTT
NA,TRBD2,TRBV10-3,TRBJ2-3,19,CATDLSGGAKDKSTDTQYF,TGTGCCACCGATTTAAGCGGGGGAGCTAAAGATAAAAGCACAGATACGCAGTATTTT
NA,NA,TRBV28,TRBJ2-5,12,CASTGGWETQYF,TGTGCCAGCACCGGAGGGTGGGAGACCCAGTACTTC
NA,TRBD2,TRBV27,TRBJ2-7,13,CASSTSGPYEQYF,TGTGCCAGCAGTACTAGCGGGCCCTACGAGCAGTACTTC
NA,NA,TRBV11-2,TRBJ1-1,14,CASSFRASDTEAFF,TGTGCCAGCAGCTTCAGGGCGTCGGACACTGAAGCTTTCTTT
NA,NA,TRBV7-2,TRBJ2-5,13,CASSSSGGQTQYF,TGTGCCAGCAGCTCCTCTGGAGGGCAGACCCAGTACTTC
NA,NA,TRBV29-1,TRBJ1-2,12,CSAYTGHYGYTF,TGCAGCGCTTATACAGGGCACTATGGCTACACCTTC
once,NA,TRBV28,TRBJ1-1,13,CASSLGGHYEAFF,TGTGCCAGCAGTTTGGGGGGCCACTATGAAGCTTTCTTT
NA,TRBD2,TRBV9,TRBJ2-2,16,CASRSGTSENTGELFF,TGTGCCAGCAGGTCCGGGACTAGCGAAAACACCGGGGAGCTGTTTTTT
NA,NA,TRBV7-2,TRBJ1-1,17,CASSSLPGEYQNTEAFF,TGTGCCAGCAGCTCCCTTCCCGGGGAGTACCAGAACACTGAAGCTTTCTTT
NA,NA,TRBV2,TRBJ1-1,13,CASSVTWDTEAFF,TGTGCCAGCAGTGTAACCTGGGACACTGAAGCTTTCTTT
NA,TRBD2,TRBV7-7,TRBJ2-5,15,CASSLGSGGAETQYF,TGTGCCAGCAGCTTAGGGAGCGGGGGGGCGGAGACCCAGTACTTC
NA,NA,TRBV7-8,TRBJ1-1,15,CASSYRTEHNTEAFF,TGTGCCAGCAGCTACCGGACAGAACACAACACTGAAGCTTTCTTT
once,NA,TRBV28,TRBJ1-2,14,CASSSPGGFSGYTF,TGTGCCAGCAGTTCCCCAGGTGGGTTCTCTGGCTACACCTTC
NA,NA,TRBV4-3,TRBJ1-3,19,CASSRTRGRSETSGNTIYF,TGCGCCAGCAGCCGGACCAGGGGACGATCCGAAACCTCTGGAAACACCATATATTTT
NA,NA,TRBV12-3/TRBV12-4,TRBJ1-2,13,CASSFNGPYGYTF,TGTGCCAGCAGTTTCAACGGGCCCTATGGCTACACCTTC
once,NA,TRBV7-2,TRBJ1-4,12,CASSIGQEKLFF,TGTGCCAGCAGCATTGGACAGGAAAAACTGTTTTTT
NA,NA,TRBV4-1,TRBJ2-7,15,CASSQGTDSSYEQYF,TGCGCCAGCAGCCAAGGGACAGACAGCTCCTACGAGCAGTACTTC
NA,NA,TRBV28,TRBJ2-5,15,CASSRGVGWEETQYF,TGTGCCAGCAGTCGGGGCGTAGGATGGGAAGAGACCCAGTACTTC
NA,NA,TRBV6-1,TRBJ1-2,15,CASSEALLGWYGYTF,TGTGCCAGCAGTGAAGCGCTTCTAGGTTGGTATGGCTACACCTTC
once,NA,TRBV3-1/TRBV3-2,TRBJ1-3,16,CASSQEGGGAGNTIYF,TGTGCCAGCAGCCAAGAGGGTGGAGGGGCGGGAAACACCATATATTTT
NA,NA,TRBV23-1,TRBJ2-5,15,CASSHGSRDKETQYF,TGCGCCAGCAGTCATGGCTCCCGGGATAAAGAGACCCAGTACTTC
NA,NA,TRBV4-3,TRBJ1-3,16,CASSYLTPSSGNTIYF,TGCGCCAGCAGCTACCTGACTCCGAGCTCTGGAAACACCATATATTTT